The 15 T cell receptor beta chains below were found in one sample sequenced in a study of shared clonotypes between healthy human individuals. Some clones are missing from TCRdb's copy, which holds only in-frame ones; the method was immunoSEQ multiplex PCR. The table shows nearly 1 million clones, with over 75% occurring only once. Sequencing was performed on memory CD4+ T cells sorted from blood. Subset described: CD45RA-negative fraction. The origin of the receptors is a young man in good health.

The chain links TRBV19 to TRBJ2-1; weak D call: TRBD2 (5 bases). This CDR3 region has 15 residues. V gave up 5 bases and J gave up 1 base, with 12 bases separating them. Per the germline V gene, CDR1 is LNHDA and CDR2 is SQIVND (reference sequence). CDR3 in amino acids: CASSGEGRSYNEQFF. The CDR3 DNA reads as TGTGCCAGTAGTGGAGAGGGTAGATCCTACAATGAGCAGTTCTTC.

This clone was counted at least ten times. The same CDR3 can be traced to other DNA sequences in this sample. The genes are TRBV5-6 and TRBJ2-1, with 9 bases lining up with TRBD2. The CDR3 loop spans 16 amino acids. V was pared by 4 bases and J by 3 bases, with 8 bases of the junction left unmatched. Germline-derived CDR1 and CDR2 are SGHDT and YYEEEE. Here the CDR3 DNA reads TGTGCCAGCAGCACTCGACTAGCGGAGTTCTACAATGAGCAGTTCTTC. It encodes CASSTRLAEFYNEQFF.

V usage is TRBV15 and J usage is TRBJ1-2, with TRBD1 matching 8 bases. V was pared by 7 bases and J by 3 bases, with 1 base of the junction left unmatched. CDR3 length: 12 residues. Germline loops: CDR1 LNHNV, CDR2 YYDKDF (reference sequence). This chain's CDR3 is CATKDRDYGYTF. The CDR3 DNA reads TGTGCCACCAAGGACAGGGACTATGGCTACACCTTC.

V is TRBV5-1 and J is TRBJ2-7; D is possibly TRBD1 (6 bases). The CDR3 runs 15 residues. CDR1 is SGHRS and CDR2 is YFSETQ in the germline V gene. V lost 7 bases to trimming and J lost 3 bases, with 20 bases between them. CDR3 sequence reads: CASQTNTGTGYEQYF. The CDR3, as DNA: TGCGCCAGCCAAACGAATACAGGGACGGGCTACGAGCAGTACTTC.

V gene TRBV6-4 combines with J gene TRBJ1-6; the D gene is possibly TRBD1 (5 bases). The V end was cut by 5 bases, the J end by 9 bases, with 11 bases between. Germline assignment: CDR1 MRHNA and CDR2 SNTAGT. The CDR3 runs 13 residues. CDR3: CASSLGLGSPLHF. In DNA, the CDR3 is TGTGCCAGCAGTTTGGGGCTTGGTTCACCCCTCCACTTT.

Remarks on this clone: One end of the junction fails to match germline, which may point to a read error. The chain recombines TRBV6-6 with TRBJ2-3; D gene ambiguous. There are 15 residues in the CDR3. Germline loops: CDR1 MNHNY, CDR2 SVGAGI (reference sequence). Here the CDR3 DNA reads TGTGCCAGCAGTCACTCCATTATCGGCGCAGATACGCAGTATTTT. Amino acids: CASSHSIIGADTQYF.

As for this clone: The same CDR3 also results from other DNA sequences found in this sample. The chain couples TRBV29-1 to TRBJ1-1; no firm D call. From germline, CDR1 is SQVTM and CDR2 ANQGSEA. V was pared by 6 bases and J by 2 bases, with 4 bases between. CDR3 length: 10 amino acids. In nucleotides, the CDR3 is TGCAGCGTATTAAACACTGAAGCTTTCTTT. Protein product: CSVLNTEAFF.

The CDR3 DNA sequence: TGTGCCAGCAGCTTAGGAGCCCCGGGACTAGCGGGGACAGATACGCAGTATTTT. This encodes CASSLGAPGLAGTDTQYF. The chain couples TRBV7-6 to TRBJ2-3; TRBD2 matches at 13 bases. CDR1 is SGHVS and CDR2 is FNYEAQ in the germline V gene. The length of the CDR3 is 18 residues. Losses at the gene ends were 1 base for V and 3 bases for J; bases not matched to a gene: 7.

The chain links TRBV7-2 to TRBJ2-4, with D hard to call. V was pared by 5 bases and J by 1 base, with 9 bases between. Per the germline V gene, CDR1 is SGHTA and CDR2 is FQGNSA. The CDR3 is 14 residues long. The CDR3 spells CASSPPWAKNIQYF. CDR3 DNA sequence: TGTGCCAGCAGCCCGCCCTGGGCCAAAAACATTCAGTACTTC. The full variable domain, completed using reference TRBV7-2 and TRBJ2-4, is GAGVSQSPSNKVTEKGKDVELRCDPISGHTALYWYRQSLGQGLEFLIYFQGNSAPDKSGLPSDRFSAERTGGSVSTLTIQRTQQEDSAVYLCASSPPWAKNIQYFGAGTRLSVL.

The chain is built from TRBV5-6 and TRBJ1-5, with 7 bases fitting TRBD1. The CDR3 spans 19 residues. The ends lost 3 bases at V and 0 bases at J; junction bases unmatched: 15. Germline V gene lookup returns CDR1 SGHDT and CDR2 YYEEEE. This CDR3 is CASSYLGAGGTFSNQPQHF. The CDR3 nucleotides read TGTGCCAGCAGCTATCTCGGGGCAGGGGGAACCTTTAGCAATCAGCCCCAGCATTTT.

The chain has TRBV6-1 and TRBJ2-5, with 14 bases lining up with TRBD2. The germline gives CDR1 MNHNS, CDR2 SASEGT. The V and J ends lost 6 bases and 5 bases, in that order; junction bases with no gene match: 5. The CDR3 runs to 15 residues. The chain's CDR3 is CASSQGLAGDETQYF. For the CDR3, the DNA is TGTGCCAGCAGCCAGGGACTAGCGGGGGATGAGACCCAGTACTTC.

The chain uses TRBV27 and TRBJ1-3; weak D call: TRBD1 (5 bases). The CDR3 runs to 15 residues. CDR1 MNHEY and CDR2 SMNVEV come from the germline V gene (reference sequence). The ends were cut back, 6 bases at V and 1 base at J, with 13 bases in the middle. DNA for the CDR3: TGTGCCAGCAGCTCCCAGGGAGGGTCTGGAAACACCATATATTTT. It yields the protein CASSSQGGSGNTIYF.

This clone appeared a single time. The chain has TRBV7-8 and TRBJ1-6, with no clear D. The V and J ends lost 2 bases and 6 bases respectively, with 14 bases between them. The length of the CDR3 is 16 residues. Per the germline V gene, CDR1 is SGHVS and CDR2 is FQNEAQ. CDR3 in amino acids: CASSLLQTSPNSPLHF. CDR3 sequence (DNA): TGTGCCAGCAGCTTATTGCAGACGTCCCCTAATTCACCCCTCCACTTT.

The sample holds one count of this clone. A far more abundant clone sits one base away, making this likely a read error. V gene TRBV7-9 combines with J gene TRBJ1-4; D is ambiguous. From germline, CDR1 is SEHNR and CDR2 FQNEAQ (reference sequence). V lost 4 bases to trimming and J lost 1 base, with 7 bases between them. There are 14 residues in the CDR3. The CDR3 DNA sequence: TGTGCCAGCAGCTCAGGAGTAACTAATGAAAAACTGTTTTTT. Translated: CASSSGVTNEKLFF.

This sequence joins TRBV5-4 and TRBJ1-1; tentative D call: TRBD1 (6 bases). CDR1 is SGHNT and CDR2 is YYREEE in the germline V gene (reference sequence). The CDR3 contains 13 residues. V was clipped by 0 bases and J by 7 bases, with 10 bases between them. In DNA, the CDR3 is TGTGCCAGCAGCTTGGTCGGACAGAGTGAAGCTTTCTTT. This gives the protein CASSLVGQSEAFF.